Listed below are T cell receptor beta chains from one sample, sequenced in a study of blood T cell repertoires in COVID-19. Assay: immunoSEQ multiplex PCR; the TCRdb copy retains only in-frame clones and omits some. The data show 87,000 or so clones, with 80% to 90% seen just once and roughly 4.5% held by the top ten. The sample taken for sequencing was peripheral blood. The receptors were sampled from a woman aged 80 or older with acute or convalescent COVID-19. Each CDR3 is given with its conserved first and last residue. A D gene is named only where the DNA matches it firmly. Clone size is given for some rows only: seen once, a few or many times, or a class if the clone is expanded.

NA,TRBJ1-5,TRBV20-1,NA,TGCAGTGCTAGTGACAGGAATCAGCCCCAGCATTTT,CSASDRNQPQHF
TRBD1,TRBJ1-5,TRBV5-1,NA,TGCGCCAGCAGCTTGGGCGGGACAGAAAATCAGCCCCAGCATTTT,CASSLGGTENQPQHF
NA,TRBJ2-2,TRBV9,NA,TGTGCCAGCAGCGTAGCTCCTTGGCCCACCGGGGAGCTGTTTTTT,CASSVAPWPTGELFF
NA,TRBJ2-4,TRBV5-1,NA,TGCGCCAGCAGCCCCTCCCCAGGGATAGCCAAAAACATTCAGTACTTC,CASSPSPGIAKNIQYF
NA,TRBJ2-3,TRBV2,NA,TGTGCCAGCAGACCACAGGGAACAGATACGCAGTATTTT,CASRPQGTDTQYF
TRBD1,TRBJ1-2,TRBV25-1,NA,TGTGCCAGCAGAGACAGGGTAGGGTATGGCTACACCTTC,CASRDRVGYGYTF
NA,TRBJ1-4,TRBV2,once,TGTGCCAGCCTCGCACAGCATAATGAAAAACTGTTTTTT,CASLAQHNEKLFF
NA,TRBJ1-1,TRBV19,NA,TGTGCCAGTAGTATTGACAGGAGACCTGAAGCTTTCTTT,CASSIDRRPEAFF
TRBD1,TRBJ1-4,TRBV23-1,NA,TGCGCCAGCAGTCTCGGAGGGGGCCTTGAAAAACTGTTTTTT,CASSLGGGLEKLFF
TRBD1,TRBJ1-1,TRBV9,NA,TGTGCCAGCAGTTCCGGGACAGGAAACACTGAAGCTTTCTTT,CASSSGTGNTEAFF
NA,TRBJ2-5,TRBV11-2,NA,TGTGCCAGCAGCCAAGGACAGTCACCCCCATTGGAGACCCAGTACTTC,CASSQGQSPPLETQYF
NA,TRBJ1-5,TRBV30,NA,TGTGCCTGGACCCGTGGGGCAGGGGCATCCCTCCAGAGTCAGCCCCAGCATTTT,CAWTRGAGASLQSQPQHF
NA,TRBJ1-1,TRBV19,NA,TGTGCCAGTAGTTCATCCCAGATCATGAACACTGAAGCTTTCTTT,CASSSSQIMNTEAFF
TRBD1,TRBJ2-5,TRBV19,NA,TGTGCCAGTAGTGACCTATGGACAGGGGAAGAGACCCAGTACTTC,CASSDLWTGEETQYF
NA,TRBJ2-1,TRBV19,once,TGTGCCAGTAGTATAGAGTTGCGGATAGGCTACAATGAGCAGTTCTTC,CASSIELRIGYNEQFF
NA,TRBJ2-3,TRBV9,NA,TGTGCCAGCAGCGTAGAACTAGATTTAGCAGATACGCAGTATTTT,CASSVELDLADTQYF
NA,TRBJ2-3,TRBV2,NA,TGTGCCAGCAGTGATAGCGGAGCCCGCACAGATACGCAGTATTTT,CASSDSGARTDTQYF
NA,TRBJ2-7,TRBV7-9,NA,TGTGCCAGCAGCTTAGTCCTAGGCGAGCAGTACTTC,CASSLVLGEQYF
NA,TRBJ2-3,TRBV5-1,NA,TGCGCCAGCAGCAATATCGCGGATACGCAGTATTTT,CASSNIADTQYF
NA,TRBJ1-1,TRBV21-1,NA,TGTGCCAGTCCAAGGGGGAGACAGGGGCGAAATTTCATGAACACTGAAGCTTTCTTT,CASPRGRQGRNFMNTEAFF
TRBD1,TRBJ1-4,TRBV6-5,NA,TGTGCCGCACAGGACAGGGAAGAAAAACTGTTTTTT,CAAQDREEKLFF
NA,TRBJ1-5,TRBV19,NA,TGTGCCAGTACCATATGGGGTCGGGAACAGCCCCAGCATTTT,CASTIWGREQPQHF
TRBD2,TRBJ2-2,TRBV6-1,NA,TGTGCCAGCAGTGATGGTAGCGGGCCTCTAAACACCGGGGAGCTGTTTTTT,CASSDGSGPLNTGELFF
NA,TRBJ1-2,TRBV9,NA,TGTGCCAGCAGCGTAGACCCTGACAGTGGGGGCTACACCTTC,CASSVDPDSGGYTF
TRBD1,TRBJ2-5,TRBV19,NA,TGTGCCAGTAGTATAAACCGGGACAGGAGCGAGACCCAGTACTTC,CASSINRDRSETQYF
NA,TRBJ1-5,TRBV19,NA,TGTGCCAGTAGTTGGGGCCAAGACTTAAATCAGCCCCAGCATTTT,CASSWGQDLNQPQHF
TRBD1,TRBJ1-1,TRBV19,NA,TGTGCCAGTCGACCGGGACAGGGGAACACTGAAGCTTTCTTT,CASRPGQGNTEAFF
TRBD2,TRBJ2-5,TRBV5-4,NA,TGTGCCAGCAGCCCAACGGGGGGGCACCAAGAGACCCAGTACTTC,CASSPTGGHQETQYF
TRBD2,TRBJ2-7,TRBV28,NA,TGTGCCAGCAGTTCCCCAGGACTAGCGGGGTCCTACGAGCAGTACTTC,CASSSPGLAGSYEQYF
NA,TRBJ1-1,TRBV7-2,once,TGTGCCAGCAGCGGCCCCATGAACACTGAAGCTTTCTTT,CASSGPMNTEAFF
NA,TRBJ1-2,TRBV6-1,NA,TGTGCCAGCAGTGAATATGAGGGATCGAACTATGGCTACACCTTC,CASSEYEGSNYGYTF
TRBD1,TRBJ1-2,TRBV18,NA,TGTGCCAGCTCACCCGACAGGGTCGATGGCTACACCTTC,CASSPDRVDGYTF
TRBD1,TRBJ2-7,TRBV2,NA,TGTGCCAGCAGGCCGGGACAGGGGAGGTACGAGCAGTACTTC,CASRPGQGRYEQYF
NA,TRBJ2-3,TRBV7-2,NA,TGTGCCAGCAGCTTATCTTTTGGAAGCGCAGATACGCAGTATTTT,CASSLSFGSADTQYF
NA,TRBJ2-5,TRBV3-1/TRBV3-2,NA,TGTGCCAGCAGCCAAACGGGGGGCATTTGGGAGACCCAGTACTTC,CASSQTGGIWETQYF
TRBD2,TRBJ2-3,TRBV19,NA,TGTGCCAGTAGTCCTGTTGGCGGGACTAGCGGGAGAACAGATACGCAGTATTTT,CASSPVGGTSGRTDTQYF
NA,TRBJ1-1,TRBV19,NA,TGTGCCAGTAGTATGTTCAGGGCCCCTGCCACTGAAGCTTTCTTT,CASSMFRAPATEAFF
TRBD1,TRBJ2-1,TRBV25-1,NA,TGTGCCAGCAGTGACCGGACAGGGGAGCAGTTCTTC,CASSDRTGEQFF
TRBD1,TRBJ2-2,TRBV5-1,once,TGCGCCAGCAGCTTGAGGACAGGGGGCGCGGGCGGGGAGCTGTTTTTT,CASSLRTGGAGGELFF
TRBD2,TRBJ2-3,TRBV5-1,NA,TGCGCCAGCAGCTCTCTTAGCGGGAGAGGCACAGATACGCAGTATTTT,CASSSLSGRGTDTQYF